This T cell receptor (beta chain) derives from a study of T cells in Graves' hyperthyroidism and ophthalmopathy. Regarding the study as a whole: From stable hyperthyroidism, ophthalmopathy was separated by a 13 V-J model. Most expanded thyroid clonotypes above 0.001 also appeared in blood. The model's output predicted ophthalmopathy at a median of around 7 months prior to onset.

Regarding this clonotype: The target antigen is unknown. The junction shows a germline mismatch at one end, possibly a read error.

Germline V gene sequence: CDR1 SEHNR, CDR2 FQNEAQ (reference sequence). The CDR3 length is 18 residues. TCR beta CDR3 sequences were amplified from RNA transcripts. First-round RT-PCR targeting the TCR CDR3 was performed with the HTBI primer set. TCRdb itself ran the multiplex PCR reads through MiXCR, one entry per CDR3 protein. The sample lists hundreds of thousands of distinct CDR3 sequences, about 45% occurring once. Those patients with uncontrolled infection, other autoimmune disease, pregnancy or lactation were excluded. Sequenced: peripheral blood or thyroid tissue (not recorded which). This chain joins TRBV7-9 and TRBJ2-5; 9 bases match TRBD1. This sequence was found in an adult man with Graves' disease, either hyperthyroidism or ophthalmopathy (not recorded which). The CDR3 nucleotides read TGCGCCAGCAGCTTGGCCATTGGGACAGGGAGTTCACAAGAGACCCAGTACTTC. Translated: CASSLAIGTGSSQETQYF.